This T cell receptor (beta chain) derives from a study of cytomegalovirus exposure and HLA in healthy donors. Regarding the study as a whole: The authors listed around 150 TCR beta chains as cytomegalovirus-associated. An analysis that was carried out later associated approximately 15,000 TCR beta sequences with HLA alleles at 0.05 false discovery rate. Testing in vitro showed three CMV-associated chains specific for CMV antigens.

It was with 60 Vbeta and 13 Jbeta primers that the PCR ran. Measured with immunoSEQ multiplex PCR; TCRdb has only the in-frame clones, and not every one. This sample yields some 140,000 clones, of which about two thirds are seen a single time; 2% to 2.5% belongs to the top ten. Germline CDR1 is SGHTA and CDR2 is FQGNSA. Trimming took 1 base from V and 8 from J; bases not matched to a gene: 4. The CDR3 sequence is 15 residues long. This clone occurred once. Its antigen remains unknown. The rearrangement links TRBV7-2 to TRBJ2-1, with TRBD2 matching over 11 bases. The specimen was PBMCs. This sequence originates from a woman in her thirties or forties in good health and CMV-seronegative. CDR3 in amino acids: CASSLELAGEDEQFF. The CDR3 nucleotides read TGTGCCAGCAGCTTAGAACTAGCGGGGGAGGATGAGCAGTTCTTC.